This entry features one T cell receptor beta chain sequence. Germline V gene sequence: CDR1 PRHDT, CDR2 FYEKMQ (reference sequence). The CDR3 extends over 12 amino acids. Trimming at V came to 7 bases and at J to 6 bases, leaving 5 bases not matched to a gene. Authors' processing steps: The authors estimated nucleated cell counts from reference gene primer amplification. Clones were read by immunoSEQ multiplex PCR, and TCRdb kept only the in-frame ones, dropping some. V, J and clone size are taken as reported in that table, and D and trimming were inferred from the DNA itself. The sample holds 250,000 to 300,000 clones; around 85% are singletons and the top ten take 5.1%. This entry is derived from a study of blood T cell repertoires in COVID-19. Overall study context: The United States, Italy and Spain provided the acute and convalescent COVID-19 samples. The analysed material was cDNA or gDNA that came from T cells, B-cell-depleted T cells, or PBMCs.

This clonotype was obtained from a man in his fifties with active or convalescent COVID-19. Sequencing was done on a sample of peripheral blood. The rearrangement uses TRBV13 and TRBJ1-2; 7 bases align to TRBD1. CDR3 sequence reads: CASTRTGDGYTF. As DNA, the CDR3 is TGTGCCAGCACCCGAACAGGGGATGGCTACACCTTC.